Following are 13 T cell receptor beta chains from one sample sequenced in a study of PD-1 blockade in mismatch repair-deficient tumors. Data came from immunoSEQ multiplex PCR; TCRdb stores just in-frame clones and leaves some out. The sample carries 90,000 to 120,000 clones, 82% recorded once. Sequencing used peripheral blood, obtained about 33 weeks after starting pembrolizumab. These receptor sequences come from an adult with mismatch repair-deficient cancer.

The V call is TRBV11-2, the J call TRBJ2-2, with D maybe TRBD1 (5 bases). Germline V gives CDR1 SGHAT, CDR2 FQNNGV. V was shortened by 5 bases and J by 0 bases, with 10 bases between the two germline ends. The CDR3 is made up of 15 amino acids. The CDR3 nucleotides are TGTGCCAGCAGCCTCTCAGGGACGAACACCGGGGAGCTGTTTTTT. This codes for CASSLSGTNTGELFF.

J is TRBJ2-2 and V is TRBV4-3; 10 bases agree with TRBD2. J gave up 5 bases and V 0 bases, and 3 bases lay outside the gene matches. The CDR3 spans 16 residues. In germline, CDR1 is LGHNA, CDR2 YSLEER. The CDR3 nucleotides read TGCGCCAGCAGCCAAGAGAGCGGGAGGGGTACCGGGGAGCTGTTTTTT. It yields the protein CASSQESGRGTGELFF.

This chain connects TRBV6-5 to TRBJ2-3; 14 bases map to TRBD2. V lost 2 bases and J lost 3; bases outside the gene matches: 1. This CDR3 has 16 amino acids. Per the germline V gene, CDR1 is MNHEY and CDR2 is SVGAGI. The CDR3 region has the DNA TGTGCCAGCAGTTACGGGACTAGCGGGAGAACAGATACGCAGTATTTT. Amino acids: CASSYGTSGRTDTQYF.

The chain links TRBV4-3 to TRBJ2-3, with D possibly matching TRBD1 (6 bases). Germline CDR1 and CDR2: LGHNA and YSLEER. Trimming took 3 bases from V and 5 from J, leaving 12 bases between them. CDR3 length: 14 residues. As DNA, the CDR3 is TGCGCCAGCAGCCAGGACAGTGTCGGAGATACGCAGTATTTT. Amino acids: CASSQDSVGDTQYF.

The rearrangement uses TRBV14 and TRBJ2-7, with no clear D. This CDR3 comprises 12 residues. From germline, CDR1 is SGHDN and CDR2 FVKESK. The V gene lost 2 bases and the J gene lost 7 bases, with 9 bases spanning the gap. This chain's CDR3 is CASSQLGWEQYF. The CDR3 DNA sequence: TGTGCCAGCAGCCAATTAGGTTGGGAGCAGTACTTC.

This clone was seen ten or more times. The CDR3 nucleotides are TGTGCCAGCAGCCTCTCAGATAGCGGGAGTGATACGCAGTATTTT. The encoded protein is CASSLSDSGSDTQYF. The V and J genes are TRBV11-2 and TRBJ2-3; the match to TRBD2 covers 9 bases. The germline V gene has CDR1 SGHAT and CDR2 FQNNGV. The CDR3 consists of 15 residues. J lost 6 bases, V lost 5 bases, and 9 bases had no gene match.

The chain uses TRBV29-1 and TRBJ2-5; 7 bases fit TRBD2. Germline values: CDR1 SQVTM, CDR2 ANQGSEA. V trimming: 5 bases; J trimming: 4 bases; junction bases outside the gene matches: 7. CDR3 length: 13 residues. The CDR3 sequence is CSVQSGIAETQYF. In DNA form, the CDR3 reads TGCAGCGTTCAAAGCGGGATAGCAGAGACCCAGTACTTC.

This clone was recorded a few times. The chain has TRBV5-5 and TRBJ2-7; D may be TRBD2 (5 bases). Trimming pared 4 bases from V and 2 bases from J, leaving 16 bases between. This CDR3 is built from 15 residues. Germline V gives CDR1 SGHKS, CDR2 YYEKEE (reference sequence). The CDR3 loop reads CASSENSAATYEQYF. The CDR3 bases are TGTGCCAGCAGCGAGAATAGCGCCGCGACCTACGAGCAGTACTTC.

A word on this clone: One base away lies a much larger clone, so this may be a sequencing read error. Other DNA sequences within the sample encode an identical CDR3. The chain links TRBV4-1 to TRBJ2-2; no clear D gene. This CDR3 comprises 13 residues. The ends were cut back, 0 bases at V and 6 bases at J, with 5 bases in the middle. Germline loops: CDR1 MGHRA, CDR2 YSYEKL. CDR3 DNA sequence: TGCGCCAGCAGCCAAGATCTAGCCGGGGAGCTGTTTTTT. This encodes CASSQDLAGELFF.

This sequence joins TRBV5-4 and TRBJ2-1, with D maybe TRBD2 (6 bases). The CDR3 consists of 16 residues. The germline V gene has CDR1 SGHNT and CDR2 YYREEE (reference sequence). The V and J ends lost 6 bases and 0 bases respectively, with 16 bases between them. CDR3 DNA: TGTGCCAGCAAATCTATCGGGACTGCCTCCTACAATGAGCAGTTCTTC. This gives the protein CASKSIGTASYNEQFF. The whole variable domain, remainder taken from reference TRBV5-4 and TRBJ2-1, is ETGVTQSPTHLIKTRGQQVTLRCSSQSGHNTVSWYQQALGQGPQFIFQYYREEENGRGNFPPRFSGLQFPNYSSELNVNALELDDSALYLCASKSIGTASYNEQFFGPGTRLTVL.

CDR3 coding DNA: TGTGCCAGCAAGAAGGGGCAGGAGAACACCGGGGAGCTGTTTTTT. The encoded protein is CASKKGQENTGELFF. The chain combines TRBV5-4 with TRBJ2-2; D is possibly TRBD1 (5 bases). Germline V CDR1 and CDR2: SGHNT, YYREEE (reference sequence). This CDR3 is 15 amino acids long. The ends were cut back, 6 bases at V and 1 base at J, with 13 bases in the middle.

The genes are TRBV11-2 and TRBJ1-1; the D is unclear. The germline gives CDR1 SGHAT, CDR2 FQNNGV. V was clipped by 6 bases and J by 1 base, with 9 bases between them. CDR3 size: 13 residues. The CDR3 spells CASSEGRNTEAFF. CDR3 bases: TGTGCCAGCAGTGAGGGAAGGAACACTGAAGCTTTCTTT.

This chain links TRBV7-2 with TRBJ1-4; unclear D gene. This CDR3 has 14 amino acids. V dropped 3 bases and J dropped 0 bases, with 5 bases sitting between them. Germline-derived CDR1 and CDR2 are SGHTA and FQGNSA. CDR3 protein: CASSFGATNEKLFF. DNA of the CDR3: TGTGCCAGCAGCTTTGGGGCAACTAATGAAAAACTGTTTTTT. Supplemented by reference TRBV7-2 and TRBJ1-4, the full variable domain reads GAGVSQSPSNKVTEKGKDVELRCDPISGHTALYWYRQSLGQGLEFLIYFQGNSAPDKSGLPSDRFSAERTGGSVSTLTIQRTQQEDSAVYLCASSFGATNEKLFFGSGTQLSVL.